A single sample gave rise to the 14 T cell receptor beta chains below, sequenced in a study of blood T cell repertoires in COVID-19 (dated by TCRdb to 2018 to 2021). Receptor libraries were prepared by the immunoSEQ multiplex PCR assay. Drawn from immuneACCESS, this table holds only the in-frame rearrangements with V and J called that TCRdb kept. Clones are partly lost; checked studies trace under half to an unresolved V gene and leave the rest unexplained. This sample gives 360,000 or so clones in total; 89% of them show up just once. Jointly, the top ten make up 1.7% of the sample. The sample comprised PBMCs or T cells enriched from blood (not recorded which). The receptors derive from a woman aged 25 to 39 who had recovered from COVID-19.

This chain joins TRBV27 and TRBJ2-7; D possibly corresponds to TRBD2 (6 bases). Between the trimmed V and J ends, which lost 6 bases and 3 bases, there was a span of 12 bases. The germline CDR1 and CDR2 sequences are MNHEY and SMNVEV (reference sequence). The CDR3 runs to 13 residues. CDR3 DNA sequence: TGTGCCAGCAGGGAGGGACCTTACTACGAGCAGTACTTC. Translated, it gives CASREGPYYEQYF.

V gene TRBV6-2 or TRBV6-3 combines with J gene TRBJ1-5; TRBD1 might be the D (6 bases). CDR3 size: 15 residues. Trimming cost V 4 bases and J 1 base, with 11 bases left between them. From germline, CDR1 is MNHEY and CDR2 SVGEGT. DNA for the CDR3: TGTGCCAGCAGTTCACAGGGTGGAAGCAATCAGCCCCAGCATTTT. Protein sequence: CASSSQGGSNQPQHF.

J is TRBJ1-5 and V is TRBV30; D gene ambiguous. There are 13 residues in the CDR3. CDR1 and CDR2 from the germline V gene are GTSNPN and SVGIG (reference sequence). Trimming took 0 bases from V and 6 from J, leaving 9 bases between them. CDR3 coding DNA: TGTGCCTGGAGTGTACAAGGGAGTCAGCCCCAGCATTTT. Protein sequence: CAWSVQGSQPQHF.

The sample holds one count of this clone. This rearrangement joins TRBV7-9 to TRBJ1-1; D gene ambiguous. The CDR3 sequence is 11 residues long. CDR1 SEHNR and CDR2 FQNEAQ come from the germline V gene (reference sequence). V lost 5 bases to trimming and J lost 7 bases, with 8 bases between them. The CDR3 here is CASSTHSEAFF. CDR3 DNA sequence: TGTGCCAGCAGCACCCACAGTGAAGCTTTCTTT. Combining the CDR3 with reference TRBV7-9 and TRBJ1-1 gives the whole variable domain DTGVSQNPRHKITKRGQNVTFRCDPISEHNRLYWYRQTLGQGPEFLTYFQNEAQLEKSRLLSDRFSAERPKGSFSTLEIQRTEQGDSAMYLCASSTHSEAFFGQGTRLTVV.

CDR3 nucleotide sequence: TGTGCCAGTAGTACAATAGCGGGCTCGACCGGAGAGCAGTATTTT. Encoded protein: CASSTIAGSTGEQYF. The chain is built from TRBV19 and TRBJ2-3; 7 bases agree with TRBD2. J gave up 11 bases and V 4 bases, and 15 bases lay outside the gene matches. CDR1 is LNHDA, CDR2 SQIVND, per germline (reference sequence). This CDR3 has 15 residues.

This clone was observed once. The chain uses TRBV6-1 and TRBJ1-5; perhaps TRBD1 as D (5 bases). Looked up from germline, CDR1 is MNHNS and CDR2 is SASEGT. The length of the CDR3 is 16 residues. Between the trimmed V and J ends, which lost 0 bases and 5 bases, there was a span of 14 bases. The CDR3 reads CASSEATEASDQPQHF. CDR3 bases: TGTGCCAGCAGTGAAGCGACAGAAGCGTCGGATCAGCCCCAGCATTTT.

The rearrangement links TRBV19 to TRBJ1-1, with a weak D call TRBD1 (5 bases). There are 14 residues in the CDR3. Germline CDR1 LNHDA, CDR2 SQIVND (reference sequence). Trimming shortened V by 5 bases and J by 1 base, and 11 bases separated the two germline ends. The CDR3 is CASSPGQTNTEAFF. In DNA, the CDR3 is TGTGCCAGTAGTCCAGGACAAACGAACACTGAAGCTTTCTTT.

J is TRBJ2-1 and V is TRBV7-3, with D perhaps matching TRBD1 (5 bases). The CDR3 has 16 amino acids. Germline V gene data show CDR1 as SGHTA and CDR2 as FQGTGA. With 5 bases removed from V and 5 bases from J, the gap between germline ends came to 19 bases. CDR3 nucleotides: TGTGCCAGCAGCCTAGACGACAGACGATACCACAATGAGCAGTTCTTC. Translating gives CASSLDDRRYHNEQFF.

V is TRBV19 and J is TRBJ1-2; 9 bases match TRBD1. Germline CDR1 and CDR2: LNHDA and SQIVND (reference sequence). The CDR3 runs 14 residues. V shed 4 bases and J 8 bases; nucleotides not matched to a gene: 8. In nucleotides, the CDR3 is TGTGCCAGTAGTAATACAGGGGGCGCCTCCGGCTACACCTTC. It yields the protein CASSNTGGASGYTF.

This chain links TRBV24-1 with TRBJ1-5; TRBD1 agrees at 8 bases. Looked up from germline, CDR1 is KGHDR and CDR2 is SFDVKD. The length of the CDR3 is 13 residues. Trimming at V came to 8 bases and at J to 9 bases, leaving 8 bases not matched to a gene. Here the CDR3 DNA reads TGTGCCACCAAGGACAGGGCCGGGGGGCCCCAGCATTTT. Amino acid sequence: CATKDRAGGPQHF.

This sequence joins TRBV28 and TRBJ1-5; 7 positions match TRBD1. The CDR3 runs 18 residues. V was clipped by 1 base and J by 4 bases; unmatched bases: 13. The germline V gene encodes CDR1 MDHEN and CDR2 SYDVKM. The CDR3 nucleotides are TGTGCCAGCAGTTTATCACATAGCTCGACAGGGTGGAATCAGCCCCAGCATTTT. Translated, it gives CASSLSHSSTGWNQPQHF.

This clone appeared a few times. The genes are TRBV29-1 and TRBJ2-6, with D uncertain. Trimming took 3 bases from V and 0 from J, leaving 6 bases between them. This CDR3 spans 14 amino acids. Germline CDR1 SQVTM, CDR2 ANQGSEA. The CDR3 region is CSVEASSGANVLTF. Written as DNA, the CDR3 is TGCAGCGTTGAGGCCAGCTCTGGGGCCAACGTCCTGACTTTC.

The chain is built from TRBV13 and TRBJ1-1; D not certain. The V end was cut by 4 bases, the J end by 2 bases, with 8 bases between. Per the germline V gene, CDR1 is PRHDT and CDR2 is FYEKMQ (reference sequence). The CDR3 loop spans 13 amino acids. The CDR3 nucleotides read TGTGCCAGCAGCTCGACTCGCAACACTGAAGCTTTCTTT. Amino acid sequence: CASSSTRNTEAFF.

The genes are TRBV2 and TRBJ2-1; possible D gene TRBD1, 5 bases. Between the trimmed V and J ends, which lost 4 bases and 6 bases, there was a span of 7 bases. CDR3 length: 12 residues. The V gene's germline CDR1 is SNHLY and CDR2 FYNNEI. Here the CDR3 reads CASSGQGNEQFF. In DNA form, the CDR3 reads TGTGCCAGCAGTGGTCAGGGCAATGAGCAGTTCTTC.